These 17 T cell receptor beta chains originate from one sample sequenced in a study of cytomegalovirus exposure and HLA in healthy donors. The PCR used 60 Vbeta and 13 Jbeta primers. Assay: immunoSEQ multiplex PCR; the TCRdb copy retains only in-frame clones and omits some. Counted here are 150,000 or so clones, nearly 80% occurring once; the ten biggest clones make up roughly 5.8%. The source material was PBMCs. These receptors all come from a man aged 40-55 years in good health and CMV-seropositive.

The chain carries TRBV7-8 and TRBJ1-1; D ambiguous. CDR1 is SGHVS, CDR2 FQNEAQ, per germline. This CDR3 has 13 residues. V lost 5 bases and J 10 bases, leaving 17 bases between the germline ends. The CDR3 nucleotides read TGTGCCAGCAGCCTACCTGGCAGGCTCGGAGCTTTCTTT. Translating gives CASSLPGRLGAFF.

This sequence joins TRBV5-1 and TRBJ2-1, with 8 nucleotides matching TRBD1. V dropped 3 bases and J dropped 7; count of bases not matched to a gene: 9. CDR1 and CDR2 (germline): SGHRS, YFSETQ. This CDR3 contains 15 residues. Here the CDR3 DNA reads TGCGCCAGCAGCTCCGGGACAGGTGGTTCGAATGAGCAGTTCTTC. This translates into CASSSGTGGSNEQFF.

Points on this clone: Within the sample, other DNA sequences also encode this same CDR3. V is TRBV7-2 and J is TRBJ1-5; weak D call: TRBD1 (5 bases). Germline CDR1 SGHTA, CDR2 FQGNSA. The length of the CDR3 is 17 residues. V dropped 0 bases and J dropped 5 bases, with 17 bases sitting between them. The CDR3 here is CASSLAGTGTLDQPQHF. The CDR3 DNA is TGTGCCAGCAGCTTAGCCGGGACGGGGACTCTAGATCAGCCCCAGCATTTT.

The J gene is TRBJ1-2, the V gene TRBV19, with 7 bases identical to TRBD1. With V trimmed by 4 bases and J by 7 bases, 3 bases remained unmatched. CDR3 length: 12 residues. Germline V gene data show CDR1 as LNHDA and CDR2 as SQIVND (reference sequence). The chain's CDR3 is CASSTRQGGYTF. For the CDR3, the DNA is TGTGCCAGTAGTACCAGACAGGGTGGCTACACCTTC.

The chain is built from TRBV7-9 and TRBJ2-2, with 7 bases lining up with TRBD1. Looked up from germline, CDR1 is SEHNR and CDR2 is FQNEAQ (reference sequence). Trimming at V came to 4 bases and at J to 1 base, leaving 6 bases not matched to a gene. This CDR3 contains 16 residues. The CDR3 sequence: CASSSIRQGNTGELFF. The CDR3 region has the DNA TGTGCCAGCAGCTCCATTCGACAGGGGAACACCGGGGAGCTGTTTTTT.

The chain couples TRBV2 to TRBJ2-7; 8 bases line up with TRBD1. With 4 bases clipped from V and 4 bases from J, the junction kept 12 bases outside the gene matches. CDR1 is SNHLY, CDR2 FYNNEI, per germline. This CDR3 has 16 amino acids. The CDR3 nucleotides read TGTGCCAGCAGTGCTTCGGGCAGGGGGCGCGATTACGAGCAGTACTTC. Translated: CASSASGRGRDYEQYF.

This clone was observed a handful of times. The rearrangement links TRBV7-9 to TRBJ1-1; no clear D. The germline V gene encodes CDR1 SEHNR and CDR2 FQNEAQ (reference sequence). This CDR3 contains 12 residues. Trimming pared 5 bases from V and 4 bases from J, leaving 8 bases between. CDR3 nucleotides: TGTGCCAGCAGCACGACAAGCACTGAAGCTTTCTTT. It yields the protein CASSTTSTEAFF. Full variable domain (missing parts from reference TRBV7-9 and TRBJ1-1): DTGVSQNPRHKITKRGQNVTFRCDPISEHNRLYWYRQTLGQGPEFLTYFQNEAQLEKSRLLSDRFSAERPKGSFSTLEIQRTEQGDSAMYLCASSTTSTEAFFGQGTRLTVV.

The rearrangement links TRBV13 to TRBJ2-3; 10 nucleotides align to TRBD2. The CDR3 consists of 16 residues. J gave up 2 bases and V 4 bases, and 6 bases lay outside the gene matches. Germline CDR1 reads PRHDT; CDR2 reads FYEKMQ (reference sequence). CDR3 coding DNA: TGTGCCAGCAGCTCCGGAGGACTAGCGGACACAGATACGCAGTATTTT. Its translation is CASSSGGLADTDTQYF. Full variable domain (missing parts from reference TRBV13 and TRBJ2-3): AAGVIQSPRHLIKEKRETATLKCYPIPRHDTVYWYQQGPGQDPQFLISFYEKMQSDKGSIPDRFSAQQFSDYHSELNMSSLELGDSALYFCASSSGGLADTDTQYFGPGTRLTVL.

V usage is TRBV5-1 and J usage is TRBJ2-4, with D tentatively TRBD1 (6 bases). Deletions cut 0 bases from V and 12 bases from J, with 13 bases between. Germline V gene lookup returns CDR1 SGHRS and CDR2 YFSETQ. The CDR3 extends over 13 amino acids. This CDR3 reads CASSLGTEASQYF. The DNA for the CDR3 is TGCGCCAGCAGCTTGGGGACAGAAGCCAGTCAGTACTTC. Based on the CDR3 plus reference TRBV5-1 and TRBJ2-4, the full variable domain is KAGVTQTPRYLIKTRGQQVTLSCSPISGHRSVSWYQQTPGQGLQFLFEYFSETQRNKGNFPGRFSGRQFSNSRSEMNVSTLELGDSALYLCASSLGTEASQYFGAGTRLSVL.

A note on this clone: Relative to the germline gene, one junction end is altered; a read error may explain this. The chain joins TRBV7-7 to TRBJ2-7; 7 nucleotides agree with TRBD2. The V gene's germline CDR1 is SSHAT and CDR2 FNYEAQ (reference sequence). The CDR3 has 14 amino acids. In nucleotides, the CDR3 is TGTGCTAGCAGCTTCCCGACTAGCCACTACGAGCAGTACTTC. This sequence encodes CASSFPTSHYEQYF.

This clone showed up just once. The chain is built from TRBV30 and TRBJ2-3; D is uncertain. Germline CDR1 is GTSNPN and CDR2 is SVGIG (reference sequence). CDR3 length: 15 residues. Trimming removed 2 bases at V and 0 bases at J, with 12 bases between. The CDR3 DNA is TGTGCCTGGAGTACCCGAGAGGCTAGCACAGATACGCAGTATTTT. Translating gives CAWSTREASTDTQYF.

The sample holds one count of this clone. The chain recombines TRBV5-1 with TRBJ2-4, with 7 bases identical to TRBD1. Germline values: CDR1 SGHRS, CDR2 YFSETQ. CDR3 length: 14 amino acids. V gave up 0 bases and J gave up 6 bases; unmatched junction bases: 3. The DNA for the CDR3 is TGCGCCAGCAGCTTGGGACGGGACAGAAACATTCAGTACTTC. As protein: CASSLGRDRNIQYF.

This sequence joins TRBV7-9 and TRBJ1-4; 8 bases align to TRBD1. The CDR3 consists of 14 residues. The V and J ends lost 4 bases and 8 bases, in that order; junction bases with no gene match: 6. Germline V gives CDR1 SEHNR, CDR2 FQNEAQ (reference sequence). Here the CDR3 reads CASSSGQGEEKLFF. For the CDR3, the DNA is TGTGCCAGCAGCTCCGGACAGGGTGAGGAAAAACTGTTTTTT. The entire variable domain, with the rest obtained from reference TRBV7-9 and TRBJ1-4, is as follows: DTGVSQNPRHKITKRGQNVTFRCDPISEHNRLYWYRQTLGQGPEFLTYFQNEAQLEKSRLLSDRFSAERPKGSFSTLEIQRTEQGDSAMYLCASSSGQGEEKLFFGSGTQLSVL.

The chain joins TRBV5-6 to TRBJ2-5; D is uncertain. The closer fit of TRBJ2-7 to the DNA end suggests the J call may be wrong. CDR3 length equals 15 residues. Germline V gene data show CDR1 as SGHDT and CDR2 as YYEEEE. The CDR3 loop is CASSLDLDETYEQYF. The CDR3 DNA follows: TGTGCCAGCAGCTTGGACCTGGATGAGACATACGAGCAGTACTTC.

V is TRBV27 and J is TRBJ1-4; D might be TRBD1 (5 bases). The CDR3 loop spans 14 amino acids. In germline, CDR1 is MNHEY, CDR2 SMNVEV (reference sequence). V gave up 8 bases and J gave up 7 bases, with 17 bases separating them. In DNA, the CDR3 is TGTGCCAGCGGGTTCGAGGGACTTGGTGAAAAACTGTTTTTT. Translating gives CASGFEGLGEKLFF.

The V and J genes are TRBV9 and TRBJ2-2; no reliable D call. The V end was cut by 0 bases, the J end by 10 bases, with 10 bases between. From germline, CDR1 is SGDLS and CDR2 YYNGEE. The CDR3 contains 13 residues. The CDR3 loop reads CASSVGPEEELFF. The CDR3 coding sequence is TGTGCCAGCAGCGTAGGTCCCGAGGAGGAGCTGTTTTTT.

The J gene is TRBJ2-7, the V gene TRBV28; 12 bases map to TRBD2. This CDR3 spans 15 amino acids. V lost 4 bases, J lost 2 bases, and 3 bases stayed unmatched. CDR1 is MDHEN and CDR2 is SYDVKM in the germline V gene. CDR3 nucleotide sequence: TGTGCCAGCAGTTCACTAGCGGGAGGTACCTACGAGCAGTACTTC. This sequence encodes CASSSLAGGTYEQYF.